This TCR beta chain was sequenced in a study of shared T cell receptors in the human thymus. Only in-frame clones appear in the TCRdb table, and some are missing; sequencing was by immunoSEQ multiplex PCR. The repertoire holds about 660,000 clones, with 88% as singletons. With 0 bases removed from V and 6 bases from J, the gap between germline ends came to 13 bases. Per the germline V gene, CDR1 is LNHNV and CDR2 is YYDKDF (reference sequence). The CDR3 contains 15 residues. This same sample was also taken into another study, of human thymus T cells. That work states: Unrelated individuals reportedly shared highly overlapping thymic TCR repertoires.

The specimen sequenced was thymocytes. The V call is TRBV15, the J call TRBJ2-3; D not resolved. This clonotype originated in a boy younger than two with a congenital heart defect. The CDR3 DNA follows: TGTGCCACCAGCAGAGATACTACACCCCCCGATACGCAGTATTTT. Its translation is CATSRDTTPPDTQYF.